This TCR beta chain was sequenced for a study of blood T cell repertoires in COVID-19 (dated by TCRdb to the early 2020s). Background for the entire study: Collaborator samples came from the United States, Italy and Spain and covered acute and convalescent phases of COVID-19. The prospective study material was composed of cDNA or gDNA derived from T cells, B-cell-depleted T cells, or PBMCs. Subjects who had been exposed to COVID-19, were actively infected with it, or had recovered from it provided the deeply sampled blood TCRbeta repertoires that made up the dataset. The repertoires were made available in a free public database intended to serve as a resource for research on the immune response to SARS-CoV-2. The samples were drawn from the first 160 participants of the ongoing ImmuneRACE study and from 1,254 subjects provided by 6 global collaborators. A de-identified subject ID, COVID-19 status, age in years and sex were almost always included in the sample metadata. Where available, HLA class I and class II types were taken from metadata supplied by the sample provider and were not determined by assay-based typing.

The collaborating institutions used their own protocols to collect whole blood in K2EDTA tubes. For TCRbeta analysis, collaborators shipped samples in one of three forms: frozen whole blood, isolated PBMCs, or DNA extracted from either of those sample types. What the study reported, not specific to this receptor: How much clinical and demographic metadata was included differed by source and by participant, and the metadata was provided uncurated.

TCRbeta CDR3 regions were amplified from genomic DNA by means of the immunoSEQ Assay, a bias-controlled multiplex PCR. Under the source paper's analysis protocol: Within the assay, amplification of reference gene primers was used to estimate how many nucleated cells each sample contained. Sequence reads were collapsed and filtered to measure the absolute abundance of every unique TCRbeta CDR3 rearrangement. Productive Simpson clonality was computed per sample as the square root of Simpson's diversity index over productive rearrangements. TCRdb mirrors the immuneACCESS table, restricted to in-frame sequences. Some clones are absent from its copies; in checked studies, under half trace to an unresolved V gene, and the reason for the others is unknown. D and trimming were read from the DNA, whereas the V and J calls and clone size are those reported in that table. For this sample there are some 190,000 clones; roughly 84% appear just once. The ten largest clones represent over 9.5% of the sample.

As to this clone: Its binding antigen is unknown. No base qualities exist here, and no much larger clone lies one base off it.

Via the germline V gene, CDR1 is SGHRS and CDR2 YFSETQ. From its cysteine to its phenylalanine, the CDR3 spans 16 amino acids. The entry retains the CDR3 DNA only, 48 bases that are in frame from base 1. V is pruned by 2 bases and J by 2 bases, leaving 9 bases of the junction without a gene match. The origin of this receptor is a woman of 80 years or more with active or convalescent COVID-19. The sequence joins TRBV5-1 to TRBJ2-5, and TRBD1 aligns with 7 junction nucleotides. The sequencing input was peripheral blood. CDR3 loop: CASSFNPGTEQETQYF. The DNA is as follows: TGCGCCAGCAGCTTCAACCCCGGGACAGAACAAGAGACCCAGTACTTC.